This T cell receptor beta chain was retrieved from a study of Graves' ophthalmopathy and Graves' hyperthyroidism. Overall study findings and caveats: For predicting ophthalmopathy progression, the model had about 66% sensitivity and roughly 72% specificity.

Transcripts of RNA were the source for amplifying TCR beta CDR3 regions. The authors performed first-round RT-PCR with HTBI primers and then a second-round multiplex PCR. TCRdb processed the multiplex PCR reads anew with MiXCR; each CDR3 protein has one entry. The sample carries under 200,000 distinct CDR3 sequences, less than 45% recorded once. If patients had other autoimmune diseases, uncontrolled infections, pregnancy or lactation, they were excluded. Diagnosis was based on clinical symptoms, serum thyroxine, TRAb, thyroid ultrasound and orbital computed tomography. The PBMCs were taken from more than 8 ml of fresh peripheral blood. Concerning this clonotype itself: The antigen is unknown.

Input material: peripheral blood. This receptor was taken from a woman in her thirties or forties with Graves' ophthalmopathy.

CDR3 coding DNA: TGTGCCAGCAGCTTGGGTCTCGGACTAGCGGGAGGCGAGCAGTACTTC. It is translated as CASSLGLGLAGGEQYF. The gene calls are TRBV5-5 and TRBJ2-7; 14 nucleotides line up with TRBD2. Trimming cost V 0 bases and J 6 bases; bases outside gene matches: 5. The germline CDR1 and CDR2 sequences are SGHKS and YYEKEE (reference sequence). This CDR3 region has 16 residues.